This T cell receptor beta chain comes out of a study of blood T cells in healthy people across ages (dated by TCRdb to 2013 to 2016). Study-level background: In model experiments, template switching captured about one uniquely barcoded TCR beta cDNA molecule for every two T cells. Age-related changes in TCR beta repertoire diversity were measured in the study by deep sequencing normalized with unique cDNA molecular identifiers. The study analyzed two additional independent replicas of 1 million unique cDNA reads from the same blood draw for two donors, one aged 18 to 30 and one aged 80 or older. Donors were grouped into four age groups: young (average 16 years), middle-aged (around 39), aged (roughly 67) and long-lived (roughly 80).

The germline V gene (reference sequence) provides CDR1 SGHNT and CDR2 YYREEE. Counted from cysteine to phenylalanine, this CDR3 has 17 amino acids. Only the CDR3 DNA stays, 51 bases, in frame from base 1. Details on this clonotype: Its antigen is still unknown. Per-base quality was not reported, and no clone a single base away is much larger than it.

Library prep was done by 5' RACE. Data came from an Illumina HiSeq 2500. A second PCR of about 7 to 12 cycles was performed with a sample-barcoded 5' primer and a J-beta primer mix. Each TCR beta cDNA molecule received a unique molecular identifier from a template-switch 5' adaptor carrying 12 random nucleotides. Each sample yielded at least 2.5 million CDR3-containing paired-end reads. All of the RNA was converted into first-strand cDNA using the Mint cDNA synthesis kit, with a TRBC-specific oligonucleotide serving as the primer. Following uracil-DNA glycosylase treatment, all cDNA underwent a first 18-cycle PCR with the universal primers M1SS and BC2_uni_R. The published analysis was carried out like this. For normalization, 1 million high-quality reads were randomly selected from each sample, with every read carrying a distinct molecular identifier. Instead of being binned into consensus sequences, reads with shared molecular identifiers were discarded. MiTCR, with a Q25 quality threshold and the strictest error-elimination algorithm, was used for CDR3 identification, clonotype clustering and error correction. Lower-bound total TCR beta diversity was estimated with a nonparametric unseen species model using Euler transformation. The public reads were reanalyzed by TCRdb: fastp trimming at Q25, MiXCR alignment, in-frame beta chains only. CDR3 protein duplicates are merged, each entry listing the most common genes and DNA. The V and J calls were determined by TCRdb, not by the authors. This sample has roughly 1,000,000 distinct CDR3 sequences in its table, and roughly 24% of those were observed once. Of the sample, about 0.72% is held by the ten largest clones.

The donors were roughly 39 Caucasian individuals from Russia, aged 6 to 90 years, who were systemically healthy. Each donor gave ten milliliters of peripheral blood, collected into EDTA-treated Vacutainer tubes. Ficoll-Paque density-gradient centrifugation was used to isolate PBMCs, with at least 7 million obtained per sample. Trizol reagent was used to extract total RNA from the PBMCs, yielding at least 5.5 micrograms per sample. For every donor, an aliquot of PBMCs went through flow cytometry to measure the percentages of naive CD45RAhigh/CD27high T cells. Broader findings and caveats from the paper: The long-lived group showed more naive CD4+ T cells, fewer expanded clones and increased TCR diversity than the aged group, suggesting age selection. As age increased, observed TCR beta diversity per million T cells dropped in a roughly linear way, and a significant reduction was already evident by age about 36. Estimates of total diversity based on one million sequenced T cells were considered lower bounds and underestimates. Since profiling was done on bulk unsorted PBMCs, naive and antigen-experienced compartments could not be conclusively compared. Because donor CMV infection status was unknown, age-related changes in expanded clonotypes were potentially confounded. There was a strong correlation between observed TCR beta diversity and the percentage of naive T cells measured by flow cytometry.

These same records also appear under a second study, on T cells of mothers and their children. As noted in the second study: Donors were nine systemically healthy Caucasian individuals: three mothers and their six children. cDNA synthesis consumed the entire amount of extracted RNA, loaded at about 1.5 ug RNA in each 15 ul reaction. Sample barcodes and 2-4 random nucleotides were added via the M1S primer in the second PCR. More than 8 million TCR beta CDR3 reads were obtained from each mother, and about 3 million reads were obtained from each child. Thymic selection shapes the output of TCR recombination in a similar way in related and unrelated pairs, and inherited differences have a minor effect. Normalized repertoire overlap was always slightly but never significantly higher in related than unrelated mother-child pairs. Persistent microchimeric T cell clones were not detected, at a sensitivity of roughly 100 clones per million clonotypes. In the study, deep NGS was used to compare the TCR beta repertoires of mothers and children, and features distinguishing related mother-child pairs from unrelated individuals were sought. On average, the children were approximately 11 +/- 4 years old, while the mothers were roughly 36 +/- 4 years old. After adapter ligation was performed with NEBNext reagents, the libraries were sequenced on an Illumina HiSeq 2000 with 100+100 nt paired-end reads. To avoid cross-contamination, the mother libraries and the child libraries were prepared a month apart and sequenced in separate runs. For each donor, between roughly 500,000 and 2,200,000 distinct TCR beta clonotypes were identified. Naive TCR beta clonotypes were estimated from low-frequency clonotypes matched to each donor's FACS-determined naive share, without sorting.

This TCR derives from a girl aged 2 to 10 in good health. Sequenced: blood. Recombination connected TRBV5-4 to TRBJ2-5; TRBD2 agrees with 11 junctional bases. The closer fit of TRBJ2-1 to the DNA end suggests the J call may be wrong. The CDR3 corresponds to CASSSHLTSGRENEQFF. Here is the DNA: TGTGCCAGCAGCTCCCACTTAACTAGCGGGAGAGAGAATGAGCAGTTCTTC.